This T cell receptor beta chain derives from a study of cytomegalovirus exposure and HLA in healthy donors. PCR amplification relied on 60 Vbeta primers (plus 13 Jbeta primers). Assay: immunoSEQ multiplex PCR; the TCRdb copy retains only in-frame clones and omits some. This sample contains some 140,000 clones. Germline CDR1 reads MDHEN; CDR2 reads SYDVKM. This CDR3 region has 15 residues. Trimming stripped 5 bases from V and 0 bases from J, with 13 bases between. The V call is TRBV28, the J call TRBJ1-1; D gene unclear. Sequences were obtained from PBMCs. The sequence derives from a woman between 40 and 50 years old in good health and CMV-seronegative. The CDR3 is CASSTLQTMNTEAFF. The CDR3 DNA sequence: TGTGCCAGCAGTACCCTACAGACCATGAACACTGAAGCTTTCTTT.